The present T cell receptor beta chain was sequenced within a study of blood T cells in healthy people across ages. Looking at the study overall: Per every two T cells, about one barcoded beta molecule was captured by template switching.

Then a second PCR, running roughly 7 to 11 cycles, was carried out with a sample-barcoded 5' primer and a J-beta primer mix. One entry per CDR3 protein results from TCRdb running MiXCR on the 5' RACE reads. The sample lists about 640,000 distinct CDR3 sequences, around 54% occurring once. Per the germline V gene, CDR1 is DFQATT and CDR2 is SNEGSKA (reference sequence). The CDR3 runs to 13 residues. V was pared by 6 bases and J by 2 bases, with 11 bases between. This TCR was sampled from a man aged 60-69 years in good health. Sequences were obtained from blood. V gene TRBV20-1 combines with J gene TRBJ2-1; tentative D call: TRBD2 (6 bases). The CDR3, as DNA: TGCAGTGCATCGGGGGTTACCTACAATGAGCAGTTCTTC. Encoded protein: CSASGVTYNEQFF.